The sequence of this T cell receptor (beta chain) was determined in a study of control samples from healthy donors and cancer patients. Sequencing was performed with immunoSEQ multiplex PCR; in TCRdb, only in-frame clones are kept and a portion is missing. Among about 180,000 clones listed, nearly 90% were seen once. Trimming left V 5 bases short and J 5 bases short, with 12 bases between. This CDR3 spans 13 amino acids. CDR1 and CDR2 (germline): SGHNT, YENEEA. This TCR derives from a woman between 50 and 59 years old in good health. The material sequenced was blood. The J gene is TRBJ2-5, the V gene TRBV11-3; D call uncertain. The CDR3 DNA is TGTGCCAGCAGCAGTCTAGAATCGGAGACCCAGTACTTC. Protein product: CASSSLESETQYF.